Below, 21 T cell receptor beta chains from the same sample are listed, as sequenced in a study of blood T cell repertoires in COVID-19. The data were produced by immunoSEQ multiplex PCR, yet TCRdb's version contains in-frame clones alone and is incomplete. The sample includes 130,000 to 150,000 clones, around four fifths of them seen just once. Sequencing used peripheral blood. The receptors were gathered from a human donor in a cohort sampled during active COVID-19.

The chain has TRBV11-2 and TRBJ2-7, with D perhaps matching TRBD1 (6 bases). V lost 1 base, J lost 5 bases, and 6 bases lay in between. This CDR3 comprises 12 residues. CDR1 is SGHAT, CDR2 FQNNGV, per germline. The CDR3 DNA reads as TGTGCCAGCAGCTTAGCAGGGGACGAGCAGTACTTC. Protein: CASSLAGDEQYF.

The V call is TRBV4-1, the J call TRBJ2-1, with 10 bases matching TRBD1. The CDR3 runs to 16 residues. Trimming took 4 bases from V and 2 from J; bases not matched to a gene: 5. CDR1 MGHRA and CDR2 YSYEKL come from the germline V gene. Written as DNA, the CDR3 is TGCGCCAGCAGCCGGGACAGGGGCACAACCTACAATGAGCAGTTCTTC. This gives the protein CASSRDRGTTYNEQFF.

V gene TRBV4-2 combines with J gene TRBJ1-6, with TRBD1 matching over 9 bases. The CDR3 has 15 residues. The germline V gene encodes CDR1 LGHNA and CDR2 YNFKEQ. V lost 4 bases, J lost 9 bases, and 7 bases stayed unmatched. CDR3 loop: CASSPSDRGTSPLHF. The CDR3 DNA sequence: TGTGCCAGCAGCCCGTCGGACAGGGGAACTTCACCCCTCCACTTT.

This chain links TRBV5-1 with TRBJ2-1; TRBD1 might be the D (7 bases). The germline gives CDR1 SGHRS, CDR2 YFSETQ. This CDR3 has 15 residues. Trimming left V 4 bases short and J 1 base short, with 12 bases between. CDR3 DNA sequence: TGCGCCAGCAGCCCTGCAGGGGGGTCCTACAATGAGCAGTTCTTC. Amino acid sequence: CASSPAGGSYNEQFF.

The V call is TRBV25-1, the J call TRBJ1-1, with 9 bases that match TRBD1. V shed 4 bases, J shed 4 bases, and the junction held 10 bases outside the gene matches. The germline gives CDR1 MGHDK, CDR2 SYGVNS. This CDR3 contains 16 residues. The chain's CDR3 is CASSVRQGGWSTEAFF. CDR3 DNA sequence: TGTGCCAGCAGTGTCAGACAGGGGGGATGGAGCACTGAAGCTTTCTTT. Drawing the rest from reference TRBV25-1 and TRBJ1-1, the complete variable domain is EADIYQTPRYLVIGTGKKITLECSQTMGHDKMYWYQQDPGMELHLIHYSYGVNSTEKGDLSSESTVSRIRTEHFPLTLESARPSHTSQYLCASSVRQGGWSTEAFFGQGTRLTVV.

This CDR3 is CASSQSLGTSGASSQETQYF. The CDR3 DNA reads TGTGCCAGCAGCCAGTCGCTGGGGACTAGCGGGGCCTCATCCCAAGAGACCCAGTACTTC. The rearrangement links TRBV3-1 (or the pseudogene TRBV3-2) to TRBJ2-5; 13 bases fit TRBD2. The junction had 14 bases not matched to a gene; V was cut back by 3 bases and J by 1 base. CDR1 is LGHDT and CDR2 is YNNKEL in the germline V gene (reference sequence). The CDR3 length is 20 residues.

The chain combines TRBV7-2 with TRBJ1-1; D remains ambiguous. V was shortened by 5 bases and J by 0 bases, with 16 bases between the two germline ends. Germline V gene data show CDR1 as SGHTA and CDR2 as FQGNSA. CDR3 length: 16 residues. CDR3 sequence: CASSRRTGVLNTEAFF. CDR3 DNA: TGTGCCAGCAGCCGGCGGACGGGAGTATTGAACACTGAAGCTTTCTTT.

V usage is TRBV6-6 and J usage is TRBJ1-2; D is undetermined. The V gene lost 6 bases and the J gene lost 7 bases, with 15 bases spanning the gap. CDR1 and CDR2 (germline): MNHNY, SVGAGI (reference sequence). The CDR3 consists of 13 residues. The CDR3 sequence is CASRTSGRGGYTF. The CDR3 bases are TGTGCCAGCAGGACGTCAGGACGGGGTGGCTACACCTTC.

The count of this clone is one. This chain connects TRBV18 to TRBJ1-2, with D perhaps matching TRBD1 (5 bases). The V end was cut by 3 bases, the J end by 4 bases, with 12 bases between. Germline CDR1 KGHSH, CDR2 LQKENI. CDR3 size: 14 residues. In nucleotides, the CDR3 is TGTGCCAGCTCACCGAATGGGGGAGGCTATGGCTACACCTTC. This translates into CASSPNGGGYGYTF.

This chain links TRBV5-8 with TRBJ1-6; no clear D gene. The CDR3 sequence is 15 residues long. Germline CDR1 reads SGHTS; CDR2 reads YDEGEE. Trimming removed 0 bases from V and 10 bases from J, with 14 bases in between. CDR3 in DNA: TGTGCCAGCAGCTTGGCCGGTGCCCCGGGGTCACCCCTCCACTTT. This codes for CASSLAGAPGSPLHF.

In its sample, this clone was seen a few times. V is TRBV19 and J is TRBJ2-1, with D maybe TRBD1 (5 bases). The V and J ends lost 7 bases and 3 bases respectively, with 10 bases between them. The CDR3 totals 13 residues. In germline, CDR1 is LNHDA, CDR2 SQIVND (reference sequence). DNA for the CDR3: TGTGCCAGTATCCCAAGGGGCTACAATGAGCAGTTCTTC. This gives the protein CASIPRGYNEQFF.

This rearrangement joins TRBV25-1 to TRBJ2-3, with 8 bases that match TRBD2. CDR1 is MGHDK, CDR2 SYGVNS, per germline. CDR3 length equals 14 residues. Trimming took 3 bases from V and 4 from J; bases not matched to a gene: 3. CDR3 DNA sequence: TGTGCCAGCAGTGAGACGGGGGGGGCAGATACGCAGTATTTT. This gives the protein CASSETGGADTQYF.

V is TRBV5-4 and J is TRBJ1-3, with D maybe TRBD1 (6 bases). CDR1 and CDR2 from the germline V gene are SGHNT and YYREEE (reference sequence). Trimming pared 0 bases from V and 4 bases from J, leaving 11 bases between. This CDR3 is built from 15 residues. The CDR3 region is CASSLDGGSGNTIYF. The CDR3 nucleotides read TGTGCCAGCAGCTTGGATGGGGGCTCCGGAAACACCATATATTTT.

The chain joins TRBV2 to TRBJ2-3; 12 nucleotides line up with TRBD2. Trimming removed 6 bases from V and 5 bases from J; junction bases left unmatched: 9. The CDR3 totals 16 residues. CDR1 and CDR2 from the germline V gene are SNHLY and FYNNEI. The CDR3 nucleotides are TGTGCCAGCAGGGCCAATCTAGCGGGGGGGATAGATACGCAGTATTTT. This encodes CASRANLAGGIDTQYF.

This clone was detected only once. V and J are TRBV12-3 or TRBV12-4 and TRBJ1-1; 7 positions match TRBD1. The CDR3 is 11 amino acids. After removal of 8 bases from V and 7 bases from J, the junction contained 4 bases not matched to a gene. The CDR3 region is CASGRTGEAFF. For the CDR3, the DNA is TGTGCCAGCGGAAGGACAGGTGAAGCTTTCTTT.

V is TRBV5-1 and J is TRBJ1-2; TRBD1 agrees at 7 bases. The V segment lost 0 bases and the J segment 8 bases; nucleotides outside the gene matches: 10. Germline assignment: CDR1 SGHRS and CDR2 YFSETQ. The CDR3 length is 15 residues. As DNA, the CDR3 is TGCGCCAGCAGCTTGGCCGCAGACAGGGCGCGAGGCTACACCTTC. This sequence encodes CASSLAADRARGYTF.

The J gene is TRBJ1-6, the V gene TRBV28, with D perhaps TRBD1 (6 bases). Germline V CDR1 and CDR2: MDHEN, SYDVKM. Trimming cost V 4 bases and J 10 bases, with 20 bases left between them. This CDR3 is 16 amino acids long. CDR3 sequence: CASSSGGGPDSSPLHF. In DNA, the CDR3 is TGTGCCAGCAGTTCGGGGGGAGGCCCGGACAGCTCACCCCTCCACTTT.

The V gene is TRBV18, the J gene TRBJ2-7; 7 nucleotides match TRBD1. The CDR3 is made up of 14 amino acids. Germline-derived CDR1 and CDR2 are KGHSH and LQKENI. J gave up 4 bases and V 1 base, and 4 bases lay outside the gene matches. The CDR3 region is CASSPLTGFYEQYF. Here the CDR3 DNA reads TGTGCCAGCTCACCACTGACAGGGTTTTACGAGCAGTACTTC.

J is TRBJ1-4 and V is TRBV18; the match to TRBD1 covers 7 bases. Germline loops: CDR1 KGHSH, CDR2 LQKENI. The CDR3 consists of 14 residues. Trimming cost V 6 bases and J 6 bases; bases outside gene matches: 7. CDR3 nucleotide sequence: TGTGCCAGCTCCCTCCGACAGGGAGATGAAAAACTGTTTTTT. Protein sequence: CASSLRQGDEKLFF.

The V and J genes are TRBV5-4 and TRBJ1-1; the match to TRBD1 covers 7 bases. This CDR3 region has 12 residues. Germline CDR1 and CDR2: SGHNT and YYREEE (reference sequence). The ends lost 5 bases at V and 12 bases at J; junction bases unmatched: 10. The DNA for the CDR3 is TGTGCCAGCAGAAACCGGGACAGCCCTACTTTCTTT. Protein sequence: CASRNRDSPTFF.

The chain links TRBV12-5 to TRBJ1-5; D is ambiguous. V was shortened by 0 bases and J by 9 bases, with 12 bases between the two germline ends. CDR1 and CDR2 from the germline V gene are LGHNT and FRNRAP. The CDR3 runs to 14 residues. CDR3 nucleotide sequence: TGTGCTAGTGGTTTGGTAGGGAGTCGGCGGCCCCAGCATTTT. As protein: CASGLVGSRRPQHF.